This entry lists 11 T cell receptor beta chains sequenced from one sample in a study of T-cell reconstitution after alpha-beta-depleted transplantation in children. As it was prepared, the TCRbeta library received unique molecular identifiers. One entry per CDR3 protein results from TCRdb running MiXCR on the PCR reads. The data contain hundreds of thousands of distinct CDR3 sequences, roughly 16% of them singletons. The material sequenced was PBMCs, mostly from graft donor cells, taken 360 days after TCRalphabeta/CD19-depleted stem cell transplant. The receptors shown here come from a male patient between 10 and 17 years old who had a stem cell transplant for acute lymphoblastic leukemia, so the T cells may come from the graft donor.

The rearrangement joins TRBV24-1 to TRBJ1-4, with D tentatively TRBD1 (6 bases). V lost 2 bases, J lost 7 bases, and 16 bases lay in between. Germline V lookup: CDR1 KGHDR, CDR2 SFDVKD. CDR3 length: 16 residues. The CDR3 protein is CATSDSTGFAGEKLFF. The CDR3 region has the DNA TGTGCCACCAGTGATTCAACAGGGTTTGCCGGTGAAAAACTGTTTTTT.

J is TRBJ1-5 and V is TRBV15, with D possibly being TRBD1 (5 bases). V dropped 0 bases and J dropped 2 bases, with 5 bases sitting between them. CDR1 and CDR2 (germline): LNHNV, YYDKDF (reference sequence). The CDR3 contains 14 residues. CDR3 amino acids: CATSRDRGNQPQHF. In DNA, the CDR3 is TGTGCCACCAGCAGAGACAGGGGCAATCAGCCCCAGCATTTT.

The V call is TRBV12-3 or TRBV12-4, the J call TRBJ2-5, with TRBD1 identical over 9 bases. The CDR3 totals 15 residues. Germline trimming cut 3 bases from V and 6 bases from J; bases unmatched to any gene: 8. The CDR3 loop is CASSFTGGGWKTQYF. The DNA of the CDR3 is TGTGCCAGCAGTTTTACAGGGGGCGGTTGGAAGACCCAGTACTTC.

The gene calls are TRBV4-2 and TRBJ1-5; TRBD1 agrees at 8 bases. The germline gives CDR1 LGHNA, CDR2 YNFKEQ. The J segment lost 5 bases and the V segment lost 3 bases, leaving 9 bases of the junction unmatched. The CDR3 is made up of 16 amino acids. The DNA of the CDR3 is TGTGCCAGCAGCCACGGGGACAGGTGGGGGGATCAGCCCCAGCATTTT. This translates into CASSHGDRWGDQPQHF.

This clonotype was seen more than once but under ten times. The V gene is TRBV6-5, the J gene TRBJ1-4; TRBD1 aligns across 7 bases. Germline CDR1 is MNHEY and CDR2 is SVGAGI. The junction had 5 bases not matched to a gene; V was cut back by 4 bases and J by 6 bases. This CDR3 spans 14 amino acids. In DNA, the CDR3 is TGTGCCAGCAGTTCGGACAGGACATATGAAAAACTGTTTTTT. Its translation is CASSSDRTYEKLFF.

Here the CDR3 DNA reads TGTGCCACCAGTGATGGACAGTACAATCAGCCCCAGCATTTT. Residues: CATSDGQYNQPQHF. The chain combines TRBV24-1 with TRBJ1-5; possibly TRBD1 for D (6 bases). CDR1 KGHDR and CDR2 SFDVKD come from the germline V gene. The CDR3 length is 14 residues. V was cut by 3 bases and J by 3 bases, with 8 bases left in between.

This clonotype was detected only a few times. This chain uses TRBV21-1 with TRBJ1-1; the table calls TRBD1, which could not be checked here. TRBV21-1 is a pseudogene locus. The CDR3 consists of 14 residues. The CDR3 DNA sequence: TGTGCCAGCATCTCCGACAGGGCGGACACTGAAGCTTTCTTT. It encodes CASISDRADTEAFF.

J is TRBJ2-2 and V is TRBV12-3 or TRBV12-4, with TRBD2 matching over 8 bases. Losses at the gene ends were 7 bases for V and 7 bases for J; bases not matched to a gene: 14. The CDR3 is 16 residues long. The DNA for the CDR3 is TGTGCCAGCAACTTACCCACCGGGAGGGGTCTCGGGGAGCTGTTTTTT. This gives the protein CASNLPTGRGLGELFF.

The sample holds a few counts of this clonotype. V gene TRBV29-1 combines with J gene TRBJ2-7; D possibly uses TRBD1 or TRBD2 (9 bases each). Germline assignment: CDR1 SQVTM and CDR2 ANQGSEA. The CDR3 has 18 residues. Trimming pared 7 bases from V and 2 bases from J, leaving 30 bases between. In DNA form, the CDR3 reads TGCAGCGGTGCCGTCCGGGACAGGGTAATAGCGGGAGCCTACGAGCAGTACTTC. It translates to CSGAVRDRVIAGAYEQYF.

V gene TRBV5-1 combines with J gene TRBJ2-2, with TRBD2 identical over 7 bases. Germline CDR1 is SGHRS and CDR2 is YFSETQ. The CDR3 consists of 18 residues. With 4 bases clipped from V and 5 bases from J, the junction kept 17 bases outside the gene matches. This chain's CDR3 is CASSPLGASGGWTGELFF. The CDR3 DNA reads TGCGCCAGCAGCCCCCTGGGTGCTAGCGGCGGTTGGACCGGGGAGCTGTTTTTT.

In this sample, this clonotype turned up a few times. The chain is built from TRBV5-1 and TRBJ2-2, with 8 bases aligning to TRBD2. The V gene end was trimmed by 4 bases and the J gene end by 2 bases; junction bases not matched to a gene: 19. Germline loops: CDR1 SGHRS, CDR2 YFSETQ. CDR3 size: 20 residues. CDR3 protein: CASSPLKVGGAPLNTGELFF. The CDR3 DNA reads TGCGCCAGCAGCCCCCTCAAGGTCGGGGGGGCGCCTTTAAACACCGGGGAGCTGTTTTTT.